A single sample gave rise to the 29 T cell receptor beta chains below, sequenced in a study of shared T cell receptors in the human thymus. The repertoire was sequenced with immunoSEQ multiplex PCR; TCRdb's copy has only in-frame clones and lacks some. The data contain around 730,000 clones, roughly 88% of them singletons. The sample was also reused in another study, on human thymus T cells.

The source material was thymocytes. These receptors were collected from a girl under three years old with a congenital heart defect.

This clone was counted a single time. CDR3: CASSQSLVQGRDTEAFF. DNA for the CDR3: TGTGCCAGCAGCCAGTCTCTTGTCCAGGGGAGAGACACTGAAGCTTTCTTT. This sequence joins TRBV28 and TRBJ1-1; a possible D gene is TRBD1 (6 bases). CDR1 and CDR2 from the germline V gene are MDHEN and SYDVKM. The germline V and J ends were trimmed by 6 bases and 3 bases, with 23 bases remaining between them. The CDR3 is 17 residues long.

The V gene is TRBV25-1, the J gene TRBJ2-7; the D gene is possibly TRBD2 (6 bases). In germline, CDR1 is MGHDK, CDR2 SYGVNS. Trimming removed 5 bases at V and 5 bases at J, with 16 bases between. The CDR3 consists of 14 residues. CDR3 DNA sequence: TGTGCCAGCAGTAAACCGGGACTCAAAGACGAGCAGTACTTC. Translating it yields CASSKPGLKDEQYF.

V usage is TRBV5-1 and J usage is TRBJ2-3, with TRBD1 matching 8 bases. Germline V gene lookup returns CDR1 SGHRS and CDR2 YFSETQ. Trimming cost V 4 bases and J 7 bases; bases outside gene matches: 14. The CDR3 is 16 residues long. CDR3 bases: TGCGCCAGCAGCGTAGCAGGGGGCTCCCTTGTGAATACGCAGTATTTT. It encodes CASSVAGGSLVNTQYF. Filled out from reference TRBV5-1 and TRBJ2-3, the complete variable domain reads KAGVTQTPRYLIKTRGQQVTLSCSPISGHRSVSWYQQTPGQGLQFLFEYFSETQRNKGNFPGRFSGRQFSNSRSEMNVSTLELGDSALYLCASSVAGGSLVNTQYFGPGTRLTVL.

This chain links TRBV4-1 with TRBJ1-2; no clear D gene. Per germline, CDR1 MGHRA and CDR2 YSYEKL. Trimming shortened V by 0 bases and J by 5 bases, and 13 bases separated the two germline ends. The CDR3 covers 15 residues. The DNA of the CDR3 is TGCGCCAGCAGCCAAGATTGTAGAGTAGAGTATGGCTACACCTTC. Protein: CASSQDCRVEYGYTF.

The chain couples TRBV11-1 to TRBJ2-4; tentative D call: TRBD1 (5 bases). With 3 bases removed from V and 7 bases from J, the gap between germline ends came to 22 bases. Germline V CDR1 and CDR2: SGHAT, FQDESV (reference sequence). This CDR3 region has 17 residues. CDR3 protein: CASSLVAKGWGTNIQYF. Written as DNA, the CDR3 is TGTGCCAGCAGCTTGGTGGCCAAGGGGTGGGGAACGAACATTCAGTACTTC.

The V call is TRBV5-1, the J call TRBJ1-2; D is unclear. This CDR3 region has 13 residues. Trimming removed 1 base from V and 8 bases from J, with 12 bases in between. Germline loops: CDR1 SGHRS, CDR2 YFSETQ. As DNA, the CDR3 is TGCGCCAGCAGCTTGAGAGCGGGTTCAGGCTACACCTTC. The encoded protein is CASSLRAGSGYTF.

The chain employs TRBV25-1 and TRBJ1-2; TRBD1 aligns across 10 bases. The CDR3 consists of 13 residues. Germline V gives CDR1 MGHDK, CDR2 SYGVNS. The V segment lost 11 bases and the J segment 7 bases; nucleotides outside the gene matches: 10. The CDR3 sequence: CAAQRQGAVGYTF. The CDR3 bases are TGTGCCGCCCAACGACAGGGGGCGGTTGGCTACACCTTC.

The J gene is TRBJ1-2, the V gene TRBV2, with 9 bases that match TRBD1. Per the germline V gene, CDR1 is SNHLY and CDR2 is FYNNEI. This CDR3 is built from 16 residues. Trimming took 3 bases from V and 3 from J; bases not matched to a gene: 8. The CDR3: CASSERGGQGDYGYTF. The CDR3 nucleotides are TGTGCCAGCAGTGAGAGGGGGGGACAGGGTGACTATGGCTACACCTTC.

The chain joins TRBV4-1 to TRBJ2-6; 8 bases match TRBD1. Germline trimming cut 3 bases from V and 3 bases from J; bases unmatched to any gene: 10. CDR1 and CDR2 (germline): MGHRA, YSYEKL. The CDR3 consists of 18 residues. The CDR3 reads CASSHRHRGESGANVLTF. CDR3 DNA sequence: TGCGCCAGCAGCCATCGGCACAGGGGGGAAAGTGGGGCCAACGTCCTGACTTTC.

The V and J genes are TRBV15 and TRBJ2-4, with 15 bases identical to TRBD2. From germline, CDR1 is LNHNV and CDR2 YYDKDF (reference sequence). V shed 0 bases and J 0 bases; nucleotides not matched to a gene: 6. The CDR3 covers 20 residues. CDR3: CATSRDRTSGGALAKNIQYF. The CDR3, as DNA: TGTGCCACCAGCAGAGATAGGACTAGCGGGGGGGCCCTAGCCAAAAACATTCAGTACTTC.

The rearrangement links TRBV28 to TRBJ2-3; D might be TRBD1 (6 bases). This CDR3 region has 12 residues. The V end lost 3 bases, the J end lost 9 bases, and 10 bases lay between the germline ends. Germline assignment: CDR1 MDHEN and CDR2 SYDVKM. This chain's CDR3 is CASSFYRDTQYF. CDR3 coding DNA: TGTGCCAGCAGTTTCTACAGGGACACGCAGTATTTT.

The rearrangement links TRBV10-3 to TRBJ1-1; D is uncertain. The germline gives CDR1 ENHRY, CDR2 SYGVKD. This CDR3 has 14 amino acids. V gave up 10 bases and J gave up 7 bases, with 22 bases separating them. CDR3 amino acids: CATCTNLEIGEAFF. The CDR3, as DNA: TGTGCCACCTGTACGAACCTTGAGATTGGTGAAGCTTTCTTT.

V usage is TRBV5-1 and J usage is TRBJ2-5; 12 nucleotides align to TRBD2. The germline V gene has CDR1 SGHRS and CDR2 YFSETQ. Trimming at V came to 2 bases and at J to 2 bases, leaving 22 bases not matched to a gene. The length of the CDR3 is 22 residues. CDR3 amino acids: CASSLPRHSSGGAPLWQETQYF. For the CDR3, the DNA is TGCGCCAGCAGCTTACCACGGCATTCTAGCGGGGGGGCTCCATTGTGGCAAGAGACCCAGTACTTC.

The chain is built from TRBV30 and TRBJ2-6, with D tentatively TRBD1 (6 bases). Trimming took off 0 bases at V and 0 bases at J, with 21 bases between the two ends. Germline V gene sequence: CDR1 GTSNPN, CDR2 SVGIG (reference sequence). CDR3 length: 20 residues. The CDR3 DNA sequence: TGTGCCTGGAGTGTACAGGGACCACAGAGCTCCAGCTCTGGGGCCAACGTCCTGACTTTC. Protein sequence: CAWSVQGPQSSSSGANVLTF.

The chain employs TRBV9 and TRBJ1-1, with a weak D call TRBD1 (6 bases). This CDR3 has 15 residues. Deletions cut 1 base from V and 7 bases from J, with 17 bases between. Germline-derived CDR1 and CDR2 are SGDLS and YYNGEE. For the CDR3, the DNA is TGTGCCAGCAGCGTAAGGGGTAGGGGGATGAATGAAGCTTTCTTT. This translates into CASSVRGRGMNEAFF.

Here the CDR3 reads CASSLGEIGYTF. Written as DNA, the CDR3 is TGTGCCAGCAGTTTAGGTGAGATCGGCTACACCTTC. The chain joins TRBV28 to TRBJ1-2; D gene ambiguous. The germline V gene has CDR1 MDHEN and CDR2 SYDVKM. The CDR3 consists of 12 residues. The V gene lost 2 bases and the J gene lost 8 bases, with 9 bases spanning the gap.

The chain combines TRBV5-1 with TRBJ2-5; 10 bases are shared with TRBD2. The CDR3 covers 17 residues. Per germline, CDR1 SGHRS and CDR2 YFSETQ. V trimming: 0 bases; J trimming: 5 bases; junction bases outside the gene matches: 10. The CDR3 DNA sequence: TGCGCCAGCAGCTTGGTGTCCGCTAGCGGGGGCCCGGAGACCCAGTACTTC. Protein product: CASSLVSASGGPETQYF.

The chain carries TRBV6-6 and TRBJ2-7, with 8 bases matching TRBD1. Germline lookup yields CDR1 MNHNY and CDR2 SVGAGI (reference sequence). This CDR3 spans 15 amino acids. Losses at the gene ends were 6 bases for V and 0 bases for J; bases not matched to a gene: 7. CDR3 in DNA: TGTGCCAGCAGGCTGGGACAGGCATACTCCTACGAGCAGTACTTC. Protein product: CASRLGQAYSYEQYF.

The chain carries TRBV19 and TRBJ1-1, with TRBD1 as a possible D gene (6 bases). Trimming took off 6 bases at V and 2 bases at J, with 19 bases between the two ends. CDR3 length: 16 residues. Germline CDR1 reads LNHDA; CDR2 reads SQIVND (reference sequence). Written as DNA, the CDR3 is TGTGCCAGTAGCACCAGCCGGGACACAAGAAACACTGAAGCTTTCTTT. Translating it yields CASSTSRDTRNTEAFF. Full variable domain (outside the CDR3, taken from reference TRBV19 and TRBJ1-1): DGGITQSPKYLFRKEGQNVTLSCEQNLNHDAMYWYRQDPGQGLRLIYYSQIVNDFQKGDIAEGYSVSREKKESFPLTVTSAQKNPTAFYLCASSTSRDTRNTEAFFGQGTRLTVV.

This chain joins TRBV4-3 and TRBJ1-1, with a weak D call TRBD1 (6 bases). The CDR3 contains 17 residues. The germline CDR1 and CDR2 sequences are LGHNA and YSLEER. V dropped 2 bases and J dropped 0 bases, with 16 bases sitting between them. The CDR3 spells CASSQFPGAPMNTEAFF. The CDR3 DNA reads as TGCGCCAGCAGCCAATTCCCAGGGGCCCCTATGAACACTGAAGCTTTCTTT.

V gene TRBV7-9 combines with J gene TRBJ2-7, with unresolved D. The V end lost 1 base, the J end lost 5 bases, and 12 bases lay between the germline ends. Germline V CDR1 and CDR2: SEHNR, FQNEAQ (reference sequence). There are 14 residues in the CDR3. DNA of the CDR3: TGTGCCAGCAGCTTAGTTTCCCTCCGGGACGAGCAGTACTTC. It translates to CASSLVSLRDEQYF. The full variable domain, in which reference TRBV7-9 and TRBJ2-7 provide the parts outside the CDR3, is DTGVSQNPRHKITKRGQNVTFRCDPISEHNRLYWYRQTLGQGPEFLTYFQNEAQLEKSRLLSDRFSAERPKGSFSTLEIQRTEQGDSAMYLCASSLVSLRDEQYFGPGTRLTVT.

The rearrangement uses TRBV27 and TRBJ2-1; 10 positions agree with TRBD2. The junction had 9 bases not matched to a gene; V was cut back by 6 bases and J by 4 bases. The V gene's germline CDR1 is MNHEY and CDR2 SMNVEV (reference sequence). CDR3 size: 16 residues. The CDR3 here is CASRESSGGTYNEQFF. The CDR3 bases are TGTGCCAGCAGGGAGAGTAGCGGGGGGACTTACAATGAGCAGTTCTTC.

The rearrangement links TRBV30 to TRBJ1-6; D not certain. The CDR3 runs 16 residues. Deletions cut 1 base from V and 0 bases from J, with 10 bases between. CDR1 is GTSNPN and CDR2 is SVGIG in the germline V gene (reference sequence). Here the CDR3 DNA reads TGTGCCTGGAGTGGAACCCCAGGCTCCTATAATTCACCCCTCCACTTT. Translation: CAWSGTPGSYNSPLHF.

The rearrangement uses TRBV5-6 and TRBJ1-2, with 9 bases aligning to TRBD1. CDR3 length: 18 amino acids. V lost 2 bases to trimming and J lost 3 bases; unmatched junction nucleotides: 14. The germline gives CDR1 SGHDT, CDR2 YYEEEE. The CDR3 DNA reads TGTGCCAGCAGCTTTCGACAAACACTGGGACAGGGTGACTATGGCTACACCTTC. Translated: CASSFRQTLGQGDYGYTF.

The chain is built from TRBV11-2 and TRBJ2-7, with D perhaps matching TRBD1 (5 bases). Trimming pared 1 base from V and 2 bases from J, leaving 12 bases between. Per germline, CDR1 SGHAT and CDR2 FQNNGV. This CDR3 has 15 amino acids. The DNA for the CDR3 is TGTGCCAGCAGCTTAGTGGGGCCCTCCCCCTACGAGCAGTACTTC. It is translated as CASSLVGPSPYEQYF.

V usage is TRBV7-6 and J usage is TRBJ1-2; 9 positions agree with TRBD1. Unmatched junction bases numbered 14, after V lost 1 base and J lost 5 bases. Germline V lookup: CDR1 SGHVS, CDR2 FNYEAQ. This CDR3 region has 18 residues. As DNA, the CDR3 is TGTGCCAGCAGCTTAGGATTTAGAATAGACAGGGGGGGATATGGCTACACCTTC. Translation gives CASSLGFRIDRGGYGYTF.

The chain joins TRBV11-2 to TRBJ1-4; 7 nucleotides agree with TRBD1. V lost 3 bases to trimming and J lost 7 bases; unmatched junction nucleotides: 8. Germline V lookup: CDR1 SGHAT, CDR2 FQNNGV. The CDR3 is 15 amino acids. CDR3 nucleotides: TGTGCCAGCAGCTTCCGACAGGGTTGCGGTGAAAAACTGTTTTTT. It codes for CASSFRQGCGEKLFF.

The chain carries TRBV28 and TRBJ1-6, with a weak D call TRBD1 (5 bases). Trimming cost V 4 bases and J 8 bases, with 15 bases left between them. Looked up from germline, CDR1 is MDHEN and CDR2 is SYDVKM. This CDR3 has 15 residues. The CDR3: CASSSPHWGDSPLHF. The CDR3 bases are TGTGCCAGCAGTTCGCCCCATTGGGGGGATTCACCCCTCCACTTT.

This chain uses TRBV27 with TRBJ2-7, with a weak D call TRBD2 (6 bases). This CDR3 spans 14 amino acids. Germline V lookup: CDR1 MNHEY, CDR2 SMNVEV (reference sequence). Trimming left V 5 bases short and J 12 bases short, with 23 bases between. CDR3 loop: CASSLYDRDFKRYF. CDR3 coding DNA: TGTGCCAGCAGTCTATACGATCGGGACTTTAAGAGGTACTTC.